The 15 T cell receptor beta chains presented below share a single source sample, sequenced in a study of blood T cell repertoires in COVID-19. The data were produced by immunoSEQ multiplex PCR, yet TCRdb's version contains in-frame clones alone and is incomplete. The sample lists about 230,000 clones, 80% to 90% occurring once. Material for sequencing was peripheral blood. The receptors derive from a man aged 35-49 years with acute or convalescent COVID-19.

V gene TRBV7-2 combines with J gene TRBJ2-2; 7 bases match TRBD2. V lost 6 bases and J lost 3; bases outside the gene matches: 7. The CDR3 contains 15 residues. Germline lookup yields CDR1 SGHTA and CDR2 FQGNSA. CDR3 amino acids: CASRRGIVDTGELFF. CDR3 coding DNA: TGTGCCAGCAGGCGGGGGATTGTGGACACCGGGGAGCTGTTTTTT.

The genes are TRBV27 and TRBJ1-2; D perhaps matches TRBD1 (5 bases). V was trimmed by 3 bases and J by 3 bases, leaving 11 bases between them. There are 14 residues in the CDR3. CDR1 MNHEY and CDR2 SMNVEV come from the germline V gene (reference sequence). CDR3 coding DNA: TGTGCCAGCAGTTTTGCCGGGGGTGACTATGGCTACACCTTC. Its protein product is CASSFAGGDYGYTF.

The CDR3 coding sequence is TGCAGTGCTAGACGCACCGAGGATGGTTTCTTT. This gives the protein CSARRTEDGFF. This chain connects TRBV20-1 to TRBJ1-1; D is unclear. The CDR3 spans 11 residues. Germline loops: CDR1 DFQATT, CDR2 SNEGSKA (reference sequence). V was clipped by 2 bases and J by 13 bases, with 14 bases between them.

The V gene is TRBV9, the J gene TRBJ2-1; TRBD2 matches at 9 bases. Germline V gene sequence: CDR1 SGDLS, CDR2 YYNGEE. The CDR3 extends over 17 amino acids. J lost 3 bases, V lost 0 bases, and 7 bases had no gene match. CDR3 sequence reads: CASSVARGTSLYNEQFF. CDR3 DNA sequence: TGTGCCAGCAGCGTAGCTCGTGGGACTAGCCTCTACAATGAGCAGTTCTTC. The full variable domain, with the rest looked up from reference TRBV9 and TRBJ2-1, is DSGVTQTPKHLITATGQRVTLRCSPRSGDLSVYWYQQSLDQGLQFLIQYYNGEERAKGNILERFSAQQFPDLHSELNLSSLELGDSALYFCASSVARGTSLYNEQFFGPGTRLTVL.

The chain couples TRBV5-1 to TRBJ1-1; 10 bases match TRBD1. This CDR3 comprises 15 residues. V gave up 2 bases and J gave up 5 bases; unmatched junction bases: 6. Germline values: CDR1 SGHRS, CDR2 YFSETQ. CDR3 coding DNA: TGCGCCAGCAGCTTAGGGGACAGGGGAGGAACTGAAGCTTTCTTT. It is translated as CASSLGDRGGTEAFF.

The gene calls are TRBV27 and TRBJ2-7; TRBD2 is a possible D gene (6 bases). CDR1 MNHEY and CDR2 SMNVEV come from the germline V gene (reference sequence). The CDR3 is made up of 11 amino acids. V lost 4 bases to trimming and J lost 6 bases, with 7 bases between them. CDR3 sequence reads: CASSWGVEQYF. The CDR3 nucleotides are TGTGCCAGCAGTTGGGGGGTCGAGCAGTACTTC.

This rearrangement joins TRBV6-2 or TRBV6-3 to TRBJ1-5, with D possibly matching TRBD1 (6 bases). Germline V gene lookup returns CDR1 MNHEY and CDR2 SVGEGT. The CDR3 is 15 residues long. V dropped 4 bases and J dropped 3 bases, with 13 bases sitting between them. The CDR3 region is CASSSPTGYNQPQHF. The CDR3 coding sequence is TGTGCCAGCAGTTCCCCGACAGGATACAATCAGCCCCAGCATTTT.

The chain carries TRBV6-1 and TRBJ2-6; TRBD1 matches at 12 bases. After removal of 3 bases from V and 4 bases from J, the junction contained 7 bases not matched to a gene. CDR1 is MNHNS and CDR2 is SASEGT in the germline V gene. The CDR3 length is 18 residues. The CDR3 is CASSDSGTGGSGANVLTF. In DNA form, the CDR3 reads TGTGCCAGCAGTGATTCGGGGACAGGGGGCTCCGGGGCCAACGTCCTGACTTTC.

The chain recombines TRBV11-1 with TRBJ2-5, with 7 bases aligning to TRBD1. Unmatched junction bases numbered 5, after V lost 5 bases and J lost 5 bases. Germline V gene data show CDR1 as SGHAT and CDR2 as FQDESV (reference sequence). There are 13 residues in the CDR3. The DNA for the CDR3 is TGTGCCAGCAGCCGCGACAGGGTGGAGACCCAGTACTTC. This codes for CASSRDRVETQYF.

The chain joins TRBV7-6 to TRBJ1-4, with D possibly matching TRBD1 (6 bases). Germline values: CDR1 SGHVS, CDR2 FNYEAQ. V lost 4 bases and J lost 8, with 14 bases in between. The CDR3 has 14 amino acids. Written as DNA, the CDR3 is TGTGCCAGCAGCTATTCAGGGGTCGGAGAAAAACTGTTTTTT. It yields the protein CASSYSGVGEKLFF.

The chain links TRBV10-2 to TRBJ2-2; TRBD2 is a possible D gene (7 bases). The germline V gene has CDR1 WSHSY and CDR2 SAAADI. Trimming cost V 8 bases and J 5 bases, with 18 bases left between them. CDR3 length: 15 residues. The CDR3 nucleotides are TGCGCCAGCCGGGGGGCGAGTGGCGGGACCGGGGAGCTGTTTTTT. Encoded protein: CASRGASGGTGELFF.

The J gene is TRBJ2-3, the V gene TRBV5-1; 10 bases match TRBD1. Germline trimming cut 4 bases from V and 8 bases from J; bases unmatched to any gene: 4. The germline V gene encodes CDR1 SGHRS and CDR2 YFSETQ. This CDR3 is 13 amino acids long. The CDR3: CASSAGDRGTQYF. As DNA, the CDR3 is TGCGCCAGCAGCGCCGGGGACAGGGGTACGCAGTATTTT.

V and J are TRBV6-5 and TRBJ1-1, with D possibly matching TRBD1 (6 bases). The length of the CDR3 is 14 residues. Germline V gene data show CDR1 as MNHEY and CDR2 as SVGAGI. Trimming took 7 bases from V and 1 from J, leaving 13 bases between them. The CDR3 region is CASKTGGENTEAFF. The CDR3, as DNA: TGTGCCAGCAAGACAGGCGGAGAGAACACTGAAGCTTTCTTT.

V is TRBV3-1 (or the pseudogene TRBV3-2) and J is TRBJ2-7, with 7 bases fitting TRBD2. The CDR3 is 14 residues long. V was clipped by 4 bases and J by 2 bases; unmatched bases: 5. Germline V gene data show CDR1 as LGHDT and CDR2 as YNNKEL (reference sequence). CDR3 sequence: CASSPRSGAYEQYF. The CDR3 DNA sequence: TGTGCCAGCAGCCCCCGGAGCGGGGCCTACGAGCAGTACTTC.

The gene calls are TRBV4-1 and TRBJ2-3; TRBD1 matches at 10 bases. Germline-derived CDR1 and CDR2 are MGHRA and YSYEKL. The CDR3 runs to 16 residues. The trim removed 1 base at V and 2 bases at J, leaving 3 bases unmatched. Here the CDR3 reads CASSQATGGTTDTQYF. The CDR3 nucleotides read TGCGCCAGCAGCCAAGCGACAGGGGGCACCACAGATACGCAGTATTTT.